Listed below are T cell receptor beta chains from one sample, sequenced in a study of vaccination and CD4 T cells after COVID-19. One entry per CDR3 protein, called by TCRdb with MiXCR from the PCR reads. The table has over 10,000 distinct CDR3 sequences, 35% to 50% seen once. The antigens of these receptors remain unknown. The sequencing sample was made of CD4+ T cells from blood, cultured in vitro. The origin of the receptors is a human donor who had recovered from COVID-19. Both conserved end residues are part of each CDR3. Each record gives: CDR3 length, clone size, J gene, D gene, V gene, CDR3 DNA, CDR3 protein. The D gene is left open where the match is weak. Some rows mark clone size as missing; the rest say once, few, many or name a class of expanded clone.

13	-	TRBJ2-7	-	TRBV5-4	TGTGCCAGCAGCTTAGGACGGCGGGACGAGCAGTACTTC	CASSLGRRDEQYF
15	-	TRBJ2-5	-	TRBV6-5	TGTGCCAGCAGTTCGGGGCGGGGAAGACAAGAGACCCAGTACTTC	CASSSGRGRQETQYF
15	-	TRBJ1-5	TRBD1	TRBV7-2	TGTGCCAGCAGCTTGACAGGGCTAGCCAATCAGCCCCAGCATTTT	CASSLTGLANQPQHF
14	-	TRBJ1-2	-	TRBV7-2	TGTGCCAGCAGCTTGGGGAGTCCGGGGGGAGGCTACACCTTC	CASSLGSPGGGYTF
10	-	TRBJ2-3	-	TRBV19	TGTGCCAGTGGTACGGATACGCAGTATTTT	CASGTDTQYF
14	few	TRBJ2-5	TRBD1	TRBV23-1	TGCGCCAGTAGAAGAGACAGGGCCCAAGAGACCCAGTACTTC	CASRRDRAQETQYF
15	-	TRBJ2-7	-	TRBV20-1	TGCAGTGCTAGAAGGTGGGCTAGCGCCTCCTACGAGCAGTACTTC	CSARRWASASYEQYF
16	-	TRBJ2-3	TRBD1	TRBV6-2/TRBV6-3	TGTGCCAGCAGGAAAGACAGGGTATCGGCCACAGATACGCAGTATTTT	CASRKDRVSATDTQYF
15	-	TRBJ1-5	-	TRBV27	TGTGCCAGCAGTTTGGGGGGAGGGGGCAATCAGCCCCAGCATTTT	CASSLGGGGNQPQHF
13	few	TRBJ2-7	-	TRBV18	TGTGCCAGCTCACCTGGGACATCTAGGGAGCAGTACTTC	CASSPGTSREQYF
16	-	TRBJ1-2	-	TRBV6-5	TGTGCCAGCAGTTACACGGGGTCAGCGGGGGGCTATGGCTACACCTTC	CASSYTGSAGGYGYTF
16	-	TRBJ1-6	TRBD1	TRBV6-1	TGTGCCAGCAGTCAACCCCAGGGGGGGGCTAATTCACCCCTCCACTTT	CASSQPQGGANSPLHF
12	medium-sized	TRBJ1-6	-	TRBV6-1	TGTGCCAGCAGTGCGGGACCCCGAAACCTCCACTTT	CASSAGPRNLHF
17	-	TRBJ1-2	-	TRBV30	TGTGCCTGGAATAAATTAGGACTTCGGGGTGGGAGCTATGGCTACACCTTC	CAWNKLGLRGGSYGYTF
15	-	TRBJ2-2	TRBD2	TRBV20-1	TGCAGTGCTAGAGATATCGGGAGGGCCACCGGGGAGCTGTTTTTT	CSARDIGRATGELFF
14	-	TRBJ2-5	-	TRBV20-1	TGCAGTGCTAGAGATCAGCTGGTTGGGGAGACCCAGTACTTC	CSARDQLVGETQYF
15	-	TRBJ2-7	-	TRBV6-2/TRBV6-3	TGTGCCAGCAGTTACCGGGATGGGACGAGAAGCGAGCAGTACTTC	CASSYRDGTRSEQYF
16	few	TRBJ1-5	-	TRBV20-1	TGCAGTGCTAGAGAGGGGGGGGTCTATAGCAATCAGCCCCAGCATTTT	CSAREGGVYSNQPQHF
13	-	TRBJ2-5	-	TRBV6-2/TRBV6-3	TGTGCCGAACCGTCGGGACAAAAGAAGACCCAGTACTTC	CAEPSGQKKTQYF
19	-	TRBJ2-1	TRBD2	TRBV19	TGTGCCAGTAGTGGAGGCGGACTAGCGGGAGGTAGGTCCTACAATGAGCAGTTCTTC	CASSGGGLAGGRSYNEQFF
13	-	TRBJ2-3	-	TRBV27	TGTGCCAGCAGTTCACTTATGATAGATACGCAGTATTTT	CASSSLMIDTQYF
14	-	TRBJ2-5	-	TRBV6-2/TRBV6-3	TGTGCCAGCAAGGGATCTAGCGCTCGAGAGACCCAGTACTTC	CASKGSSARETQYF
15	-	TRBJ1-4	-	TRBV21-1	TGTGCCAGCAGCAAATCCCAGATGGCTAATGAAAAACTGTTTTTT	CASSKSQMANEKLFF
14	-	TRBJ2-1	-	TRBV19	TGTGCCAGTATGCAAAGCGGACAGCCCGGCAAGCAGTTCTTC	CASMQSGQPGKQFF
14	-	TRBJ1-2	-	TRBV9	TGTGCCAGCAGCCCCCTTGGGGTTGACTATGGCTACACCTTC	CASSPLGVDYGYTF
16	-	TRBJ1-1	-	TRBV30	TGTGCCTGGACCCCAATAGGGGCCCCGGGGGGCACTGAAGCTTTCTTT	CAWTPIGAPGGTEAFF
16	-	TRBJ2-2	TRBD2	TRBV2	TGTGCCAGCAGGGTGGGGCTAGCGGCGAACACCGGGGAGCTGTTTTTT	CASRVGLAANTGELFF
13	-	TRBJ1-1	-	TRBV29-1	TGCAGCGTTGGTTCAGGCGGGAACACTGAAGCTTTCTTT	CSVGSGGNTEAFF
15	-	TRBJ1-1	-	TRBV5-4	TGTGCCAGCAGCTTGCCCCTAGGCGCCGGTACTGAAGCTTTCTTT	CASSLPLGAGTEAFF
11	-	TRBJ1-4	-	TRBV23-1	TGCGCCAGCAGCTTTGGGGGAAGGCTGTTTTTT	CASSFGGRLFF
15	-	TRBJ2-7	TRBD1	TRBV6-5	TGTGCCAGCAGTTACGAACGGGACAGTTACTACGAGCAGTACTTC	CASSYERDSYYEQYF
13	-	TRBJ1-1	-	TRBV7-6	TGTGCCAGCAGCTTCACGGGGCTCACTGAAGCTTTCTTT	CASSFTGLTEAFF
13	-	TRBJ1-2	-	TRBV30	TGTGCCGGCGGACAGCCGACGGGCTATGGCTACACCTTC	CAGGQPTGYGYTF
14	-	TRBJ2-1	TRBD2	TRBV20-1	TGCAGTGCTAGTAAGGCGGGAGCAGGGAATGAGCAGTTCTTC	CSASKAGAGNEQFF
15	-	TRBJ1-6	TRBD1	TRBV6-5	TGTGCCAGCAGTTACCCGACAGGGAATTTTTCACCCCTCCACTTT	CASSYPTGNFSPLHF
16	medium-sized	TRBJ2-6	-	TRBV27	TGTGCCAGCAGTTTAGTAGGGAACCCTGGGGCCAACGTCCTGACTTTC	CASSLVGNPGANVLTF
20	-	TRBJ2-6	TRBD2	TRBV7-6	TGTGCCAGCAGCTTGGGACTAGCGGGAGGGAAAAACTCTGGGGCCAACGTCCTGACTTTC	CASSLGLAGGKNSGANVLTF
9	-	TRBJ1-5	-	TRBV6-7	TGTGCCAGCAGTTATTCCCAGCATTTT	CASSYSQHF
13	few	TRBJ1-1	-	TRBV27	TGTGCCAGCAGTTTGATGGTGAACACTGAAGCTTTCTTT	CASSLMVNTEAFF
17	-	TRBJ1-1	-	TRBV6-1	TGTGCCAGCAGTGAAGTAAGATACGGGGGGATGAACACTGAAGCTTTCTTT	CASSEVRYGGMNTEAFF